This T cell receptor beta chain came from a study of radiation and T cells in renal cell carcinoma. Time point of the sample: blood 4 weeks post-SBRT, at nephrectomy. Treatment described: 15 Gy SBRT to primary tumor, nephrectomy 4 weeks later. Nephrectomy followed 15 Gy stereotactic body radiation by 4 weeks. The tumor was a clear cell renal cell carcinoma. General study points: No pretreatment tumor biopsies were available for baseline clonotypes. Top tumor clonotypes rose in blood 2 weeks post-radiation, then contracted.

With regard to this clone: Its cognate antigen is unknown.

Sequencing was performed with immunoSEQ multiplex PCR; in TCRdb, only in-frame clones are kept and a portion is missing. The sample consists of approximately 170,000 clones, about 87% of them appearing once. The clonotype originates from a woman aged 45-65 years with renal cell carcinoma. Specimen: blood, collected from a patient whose treatment included radiotherapy and nephrectomy.

In DNA form, the CDR3 reads TGTGCCAGCAGCTTAGAGCTAGGGGGCAGCCCCTATAATTCACCCCTCCACTTT. Protein product: CASSLELGGSPYNSPLHF. V usage is TRBV7-9 and J usage is TRBJ1-6, with 7 positions matching TRBD1. Per germline, CDR1 SEHNR and CDR2 FQNEAQ (reference sequence). There are 18 residues in the CDR3. J gave up 2 bases and V 1 base, and 8 bases lay outside the gene matches.